This entry lists 19 T cell receptor beta chains sequenced from one sample in a study of blood T cell repertoires in COVID-19. Using immunoSEQ multiplex PCR, the repertoire was profiled, and TCRdb retains in-frame clones only, with some absent. This table holds about 160,000 clones, about nine tenths found once. Specimen: peripheral blood. These receptors were collected from a woman aged 55-69 years with active or convalescent COVID-19.

The chain couples TRBV2 to TRBJ1-1; TRBD1 aligns across 7 bases. Trimming at V came to 6 bases and at J to 5 bases, leaving 9 bases not matched to a gene. Germline loops: CDR1 SNHLY, CDR2 FYNNEI. There are 14 residues in the CDR3. The DNA for the CDR3 is TGTGCCAGCAGAACCCAGACAGGGTCGACTGAAGCTTTCTTT. Translated, it gives CASRTQTGSTEAFF. The full variable domain, with the rest looked up from reference TRBV2 and TRBJ1-1, is EPEVTQTPSHQVTQMGQEVILRCVPISNHLYFYWYRQILGQKVEFLVSFYNNEISEKSEIFDDQFSVERPDGSNFTLKIRSTKLEDSAMYFCASRTQTGSTEAFFGQGTRLTVV.

The rearrangement joins TRBV7-8 to TRBJ2-7, with a tentative D call TRBD2 (6 bases). The CDR3 covers 16 residues. CDR1 and CDR2 from the germline V gene are SGHVS and FQNEAQ. Trimming pared 2 bases from V and 2 bases from J, leaving 16 bases between. CDR3 sequence reads: CASSLPGVAATYEQYF. The CDR3 coding sequence is TGTGCCAGCAGCTTACCCGGGGTAGCGGCGACCTACGAGCAGTACTTC.

V and J are TRBV2 and TRBJ1-6, with 8 bases aligning to TRBD1. With 6 bases clipped from V and 4 bases from J, the junction kept 14 bases outside the gene matches. This CDR3 contains 18 residues. CDR1 SNHLY and CDR2 FYNNEI come from the germline V gene. The CDR3 loop reads CASSPPDGGQVYNSPLHF. The CDR3 DNA sequence: TGTGCCAGCAGCCCGCCCGATGGGGGACAGGTGTATAATTCACCCCTCCACTTT. The complete variable domain, with remaining parts taken from reference TRBV2 and TRBJ1-6, reads EPEVTQTPSHQVTQMGQEVILRCVPISNHLYFYWYRQILGQKVEFLVSFYNNEISEKSEIFDDQFSVERPDGSNFTLKIRSTKLEDSAMYFCASSPPDGGQVYNSPLHFGNGTRLTVT.

The DNA for the CDR3 is TGTGCCAGCAGCTTAATCCGGTCAACCTCGCCCTACGAGCAGTACTTC. Protein: CASSLIRSTSPYEQYF. The chain combines TRBV11-2 with TRBJ2-7; D remains ambiguous. The V and J ends lost 2 bases and 2 bases respectively, with 16 bases between them. There are 16 residues in the CDR3. Germline CDR1 reads SGHAT; CDR2 reads FQNNGV.

V and J are TRBV4-1 and TRBJ2-7, with 9 bases identical to TRBD1. This CDR3 has 13 residues. Looked up from germline, CDR1 is MGHRA and CDR2 is YSYEKL. J was trimmed by 9 bases and V by 1 base; bases with no gene match: 4. CDR3: CASSQGPGQGQYF. The CDR3 region has the DNA TGCGCCAGCAGCCAAGGACCGGGACAGGGGCAGTACTTC.

The rearrangement uses TRBV7-9 and TRBJ1-4; D may be TRBD1 (6 bases). V gave up 2 bases and J gave up 6 bases, with 10 bases separating them. In germline, CDR1 is SEHNR, CDR2 FQNEAQ (reference sequence). CDR3 length: 14 amino acids. CDR3 amino acids: CASSLFGGDEKLFF. The CDR3 DNA follows: TGTGCCAGCAGCTTATTTGGGGGCGATGAAAAACTGTTTTTT.

The chain is built from TRBV4-1 and TRBJ1-1; maybe TRBD1 (5 bases). The CDR3 covers 14 residues. V was pared by 8 bases and J by 1 base, with 14 bases between. Per the germline V gene, CDR1 is MGHRA and CDR2 is YSYEKL. The CDR3 DNA sequence: TGCGCCAGCGGTCGTGCAGGGCGGAACACTGAAGCTTTCTTT. It encodes CASGRAGRNTEAFF.

This chain links TRBV10-2 with TRBJ1-5; 9 bases align to TRBD1. Germline CDR1 WSHSY, CDR2 SAAADI. The CDR3 runs to 17 residues. Losses at the gene ends were 1 base for V and 7 bases for J; bases not matched to a gene: 11. CDR3 DNA sequence: TGCGCCAGCAGTGAGTACCCTCGGGGACAGGGAGGCCAGCCCCAGCATTTT. It encodes CASSEYPRGQGGQPQHF.

The rearrangement joins TRBV3-1 (or the pseudogene TRBV3-2) to TRBJ2-7; 7 bases agree with TRBD1. The CDR3 contains 15 residues. The germline V gene encodes CDR1 LGHDT and CDR2 YNNKEL (reference sequence). V shed 2 bases and J 2 bases; nucleotides not matched to a gene: 6. The CDR3, as DNA: TGTGCCAGCAGCCAATCGGTGCAGGGGGCCTACGAGCAGTACTTC. It specifies CASSQSVQGAYEQYF.

This sequence joins TRBV7-2 and TRBJ2-3; weak D call: TRBD1 (8 bases). Germline-derived CDR1 and CDR2 are SGHTA and FQGNSA. The CDR3 spans 14 residues. The V gene lost 5 bases and the J gene lost 6 bases, with 15 bases spanning the gap. CDR3 sequence: CASSLGQGGDTQYF. The CDR3, as DNA: TGTGCCAGCAGCCTTGGACAGGGAGGGGATACGCAGTATTTT.

J is TRBJ2-1 and V is TRBV4-3; 14 nucleotides match TRBD2. The CDR3 runs to 16 residues. V trimming: 2 bases; J trimming: 9 bases; junction bases outside the gene matches: 6. Germline loops: CDR1 LGHNA, CDR2 YSLEER. The CDR3 sequence is CASSQLTSGGAGEQFF. The DNA for the CDR3 is TGCGCCAGCAGCCAACTGACTAGCGGGGGGGCCGGTGAGCAGTTCTTC.

This chain connects TRBV6-2 or TRBV6-3 to TRBJ2-2, with D possibly TRBD1 on 6 matching bases. V was cut by 2 bases and J by 0 bases, with 10 bases left in between. There are 16 residues in the CDR3. The germline V gene encodes CDR1 MNHEY and CDR2 SVGEGT. The CDR3 reads CASSYGGRANTGELFF. CDR3 bases: TGTGCCAGCAGTTACGGGGGCAGGGCGAACACCGGGGAGCTGTTTTTT.

DNA of the CDR3: TGTGCCAGCAGCTTAGCGGGAGGGGCCGAGCAGTACTTC. This translates into CASSLAGGAEQYF. The chain has TRBV7-9 and TRBJ2-7; TRBD2 matches at 7 bases. The CDR3 extends over 13 amino acids. Germline CDR1 and CDR2: SEHNR and FQNEAQ (reference sequence). V lost 0 bases, J lost 6 bases, and 2 bases stayed unmatched.

The V call is TRBV15, the J call TRBJ1-5; 7 bases match TRBD1. Germline CDR1 LNHNV, CDR2 YYDKDF (reference sequence). The CDR3 spans 16 residues. J lost 2 bases, V lost 3 bases, and 7 bases had no gene match. The CDR3 spells CATSSLYGTGNQPQHF. The CDR3 region has the DNA TGTGCCACCAGCAGCCTCTACGGGACAGGCAATCAGCCCCAGCATTTT. Based on the CDR3 plus reference TRBV15 and TRBJ1-5, the full variable domain is DAMVIQNPRYQVTQFGKPVTLSCSQTLNHNVMYWYQQKSSQAPKLLFHYYDKDFNNEADTPDNFQSRRPNTSFCFLDIRSPGLGDTAMYLCATSSLYGTGNQPQHFGDGTRLSIL.

The chain recombines TRBV29-1 with TRBJ2-4, with a tentative D call TRBD2 (7 bases). Trimming left V 7 bases short and J 8 bases short, with 12 bases between. The CDR3 contains 11 residues. The V gene's germline CDR1 is SQVTM and CDR2 ANQGSEA. CDR3 amino acids: CSARGAYIQYF. The CDR3 DNA is TGCAGCGCCCGGGGGGCGTACATTCAGTACTTC.

V gene TRBV14 combines with J gene TRBJ2-2; D may be TRBD1 (5 bases). V was cut by 3 bases and J by 3 bases, with 14 bases left in between. Germline V gene data show CDR1 as SGHDN and CDR2 as FVKESK. This CDR3 contains 16 residues. CDR3 residues: CASSHVWGRDTGELFF. The CDR3 coding sequence is TGTGCCAGCAGCCATGTGTGGGGCAGGGACACCGGGGAGCTGTTTTTT. Combining the CDR3 with reference TRBV14 and TRBJ2-2 gives the whole variable domain EAGVTQFPSHSVIEKGQTVTLRCDPISGHDNLYWYRRVMGKEIKFLLHFVKESKQDESGMPNNRFLAERTGGTYSTLKVQPAELEDSGVYFCASSHVWGRDTGELFFGEGSRLTVL.

The chain links TRBV19 to TRBJ2-2; TRBD2 aligns across 7 bases. Germline-derived CDR1 and CDR2 are LNHDA and SQIVND (reference sequence). V lost 3 bases and J lost 6; bases outside the gene matches: 4. The CDR3 runs 14 residues. The CDR3, as DNA: TGTGCCAGTAGTATGGCTAGCGGAGCCGGGGAGCTGTTTTTT. This translates into CASSMASGAGELFF.

The J gene is TRBJ2-5, the V gene TRBV6-5; 9 bases match TRBD2. Germline-derived CDR1 and CDR2 are MNHEY and SVGAGI. The CDR3 has 14 residues. V dropped 5 bases and J dropped 4; count of bases not matched to a gene: 5. In nucleotides, the CDR3 is TGTGCCAGCAGTACGGGACTAGCTGCAGAGACCCAGTACTTC. It is translated as CASSTGLAAETQYF.

This chain uses TRBV5-1 with TRBJ1-2, with 7 bases identical to TRBD1. This CDR3 has 16 residues. V was pared by 0 bases and J by 4 bases, with 9 bases of the junction left unmatched. Germline CDR1 and CDR2: SGHRS and YFSETQ. The CDR3 coding sequence is TGCGCCAGCAGCTTGGCCGTAAGACAGGGATCCTATGGCTACACCTTC. It yields the protein CASSLAVRQGSYGYTF.